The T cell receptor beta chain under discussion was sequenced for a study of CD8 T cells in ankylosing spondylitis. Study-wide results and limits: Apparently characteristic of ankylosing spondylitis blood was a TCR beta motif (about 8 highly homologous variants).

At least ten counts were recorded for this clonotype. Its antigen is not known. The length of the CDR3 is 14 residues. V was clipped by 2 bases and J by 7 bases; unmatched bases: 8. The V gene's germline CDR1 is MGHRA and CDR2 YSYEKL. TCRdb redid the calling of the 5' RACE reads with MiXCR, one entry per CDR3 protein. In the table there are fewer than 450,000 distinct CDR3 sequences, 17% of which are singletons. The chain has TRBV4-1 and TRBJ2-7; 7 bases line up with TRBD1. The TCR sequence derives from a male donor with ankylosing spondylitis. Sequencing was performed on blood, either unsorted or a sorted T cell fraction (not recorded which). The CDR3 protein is CASSQKTGLREQYF. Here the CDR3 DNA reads TGCGCCAGCAGCCAAAAGACAGGGTTGAGGGAGCAGTACTTC.